This T cell receptor beta chain was retrieved from a study of blood T cells in healthy people across ages. Then a second PCR, running about 6 to 12 cycles, was carried out with a sample-barcoded 5' primer and a J-beta primer mix. TCRdb recomputed calls from the 5' RACE reads with MiXCR, one row per CDR3 protein. The table has under 850,000 distinct CDR3 sequences, approximately 35% seen once. V trimming: 4 bases; J trimming: 7 bases; junction bases outside the gene matches: 10. CDR3 length: 16 amino acids. Germline V CDR1 and CDR2: SGHTA, FQGNSA. The V and J genes are TRBV7-2 and TRBJ2-2, with 9 bases matching TRBD1. The sequenced sample was blood. This clonotype was obtained from a man younger than 35 in good health. In DNA form, the CDR3 reads TGTGCCAGCAGCTCACGGACAGGGGATTTAGGCGGGGAGCTGTTTTTT. Translated: CASSSRTGDLGGELFF.